This T cell receptor beta chain emerged from a study of blood T cells in healthy people across ages. Study-level results: Observed TCR beta diversity per million T cells went down as age went up. This fall followed a roughly linear course with age. Both naive CD4+ cell counts and diversity were greater in long-lived donors than in aged donors.

The table lists this clonotype with many counts. Its antigen remains unidentified. Primed by a sample-barcoded 5' primer and a J-beta primer mix, a second PCR proceeded for about 6 to 12 cycles. One entry per CDR3 protein results from TCRdb running MiXCR on the 5' RACE reads. This table has about 1.1 million distinct CDR3 sequences, more than 30% appearing once. Samples each had at least 5.5 micrograms of total RNA extracted. Sequencing input: blood. This TCR was sampled from a man aged 18 to 29 in good health.

The CDR3, as DNA: TGTGCCAGCAGCCTCCCGGGGGGAAACACTGAAGCTTTCTTT. It codes for CASSLPGGNTEAFF. The chain has TRBV5-5 and TRBJ1-1, with D possibly being TRBD1 (5 bases). In germline, CDR1 is SGHKS, CDR2 YYEKEE (reference sequence). The V end was cut by 4 bases, the J end by 2 bases, with 12 bases between. The CDR3 consists of 14 residues.